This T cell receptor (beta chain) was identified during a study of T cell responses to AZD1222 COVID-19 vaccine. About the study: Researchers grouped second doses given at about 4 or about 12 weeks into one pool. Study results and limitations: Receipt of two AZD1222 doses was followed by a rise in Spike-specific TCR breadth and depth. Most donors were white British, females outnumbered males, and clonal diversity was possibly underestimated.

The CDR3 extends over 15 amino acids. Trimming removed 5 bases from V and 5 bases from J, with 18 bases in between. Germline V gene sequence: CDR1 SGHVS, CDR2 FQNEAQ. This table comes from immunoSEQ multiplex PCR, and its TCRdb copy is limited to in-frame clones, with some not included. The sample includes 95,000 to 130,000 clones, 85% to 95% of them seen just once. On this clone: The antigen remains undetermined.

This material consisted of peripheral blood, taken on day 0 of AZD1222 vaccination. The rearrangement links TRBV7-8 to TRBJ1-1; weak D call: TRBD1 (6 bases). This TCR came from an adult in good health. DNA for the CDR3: TGTGCCAGCAGCGGGGGGGGGCGCTTGGGTACTGAAGCTTTCTTT. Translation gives CASSGGGRLGTEAFF.